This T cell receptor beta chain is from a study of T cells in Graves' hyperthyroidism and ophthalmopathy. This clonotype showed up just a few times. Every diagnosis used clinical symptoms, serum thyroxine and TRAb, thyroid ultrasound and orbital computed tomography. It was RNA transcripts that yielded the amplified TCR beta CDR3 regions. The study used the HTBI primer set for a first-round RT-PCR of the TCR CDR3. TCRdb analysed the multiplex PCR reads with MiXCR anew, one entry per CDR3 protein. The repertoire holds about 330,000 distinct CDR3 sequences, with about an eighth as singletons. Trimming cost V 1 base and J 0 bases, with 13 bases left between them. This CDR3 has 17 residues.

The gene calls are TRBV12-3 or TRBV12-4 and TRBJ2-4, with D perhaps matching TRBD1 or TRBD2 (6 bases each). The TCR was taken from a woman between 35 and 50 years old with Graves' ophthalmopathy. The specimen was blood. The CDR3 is CASSLGVGGLAKNIQYF. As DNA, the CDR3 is TGTGCCAGCAGTTTAGGTGTAGGGGGACTAGCCAAAAACATTCAGTACTTC.